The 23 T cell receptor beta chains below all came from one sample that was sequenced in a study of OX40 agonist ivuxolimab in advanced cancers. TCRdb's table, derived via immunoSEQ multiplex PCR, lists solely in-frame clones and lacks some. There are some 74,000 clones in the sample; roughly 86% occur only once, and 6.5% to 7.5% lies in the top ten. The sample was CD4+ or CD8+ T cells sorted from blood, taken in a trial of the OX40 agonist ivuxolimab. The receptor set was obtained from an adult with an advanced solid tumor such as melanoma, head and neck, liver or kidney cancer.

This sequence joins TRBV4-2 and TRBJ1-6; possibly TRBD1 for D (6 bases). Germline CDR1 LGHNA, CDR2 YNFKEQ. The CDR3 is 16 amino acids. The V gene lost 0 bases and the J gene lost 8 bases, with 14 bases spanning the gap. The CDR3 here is CASSQDRGQGYSPLHF. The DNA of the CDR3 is TGTGCCAGCAGCCAAGATCGGGGACAAGGGTATTCACCCCTCCACTTT.

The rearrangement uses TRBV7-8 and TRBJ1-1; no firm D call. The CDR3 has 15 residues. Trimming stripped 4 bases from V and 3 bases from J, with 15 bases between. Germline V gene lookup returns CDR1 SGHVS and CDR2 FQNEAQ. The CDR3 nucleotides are TGTGCCAGCAGCTCGAGAACACGGCAGGACACTGAAGCTTTCTTT. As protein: CASSSRTRQDTEAFF.

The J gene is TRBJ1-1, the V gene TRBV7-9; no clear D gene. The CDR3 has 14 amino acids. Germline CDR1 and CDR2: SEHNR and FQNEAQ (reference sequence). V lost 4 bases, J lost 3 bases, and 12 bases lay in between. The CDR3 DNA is TGTGCCAGCAGCTCCTTGGGTGGGGACACTGAAGCTTTCTTT. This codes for CASSSLGGDTEAFF.

The CDR3 region is CASSPQGSMNTEAFF. CDR3 DNA sequence: TGTGCCAGCAGCCCACAGGGTTCCATGAACACTGAAGCTTTCTTT. The gene calls are TRBV7-2 and TRBJ1-1, with a possible D match to TRBD1 (6 bases). V was pared by 5 bases and J by 0 bases, with 13 bases between. The CDR3 has 15 amino acids. CDR1 is SGHTA and CDR2 is FQGNSA in the germline V gene.

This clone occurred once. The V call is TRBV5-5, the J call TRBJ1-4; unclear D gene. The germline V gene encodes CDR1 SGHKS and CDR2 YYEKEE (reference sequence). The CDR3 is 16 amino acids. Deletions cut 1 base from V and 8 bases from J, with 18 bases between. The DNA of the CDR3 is TGTGCCAGCAGCTTGCTGCCAGATCTTGTTACCGAAAAACTGTTTTTT. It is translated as CASSLLPDLVTEKLFF.

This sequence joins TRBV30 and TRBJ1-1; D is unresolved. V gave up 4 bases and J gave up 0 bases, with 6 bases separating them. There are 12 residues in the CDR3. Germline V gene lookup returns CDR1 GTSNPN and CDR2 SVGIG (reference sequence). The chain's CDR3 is CAWNVVNTEAFF. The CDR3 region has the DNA TGTGCCTGGAACGTGGTGAACACTGAAGCTTTCTTT.

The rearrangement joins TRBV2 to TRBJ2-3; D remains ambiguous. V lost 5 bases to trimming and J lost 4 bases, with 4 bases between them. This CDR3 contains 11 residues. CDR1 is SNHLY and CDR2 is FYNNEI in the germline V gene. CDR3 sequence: CASSTADTQYF. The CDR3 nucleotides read TGTGCCAGCAGTACCGCAGATACGCAGTATTTT.

The CDR3 sequence: CASSGGRVGYSPLHF. CDR3 nucleotides: TGTGCCAGCAGTGGGGGACGGGTGGGGTATTCACCCCTCCACTTT. V usage is TRBV2 and J usage is TRBJ1-6; weak D call: TRBD1 (5 bases). Per germline, CDR1 SNHLY and CDR2 FYNNEI. The CDR3 consists of 15 residues. V was trimmed by 4 bases and J by 8 bases, leaving 15 bases between them.

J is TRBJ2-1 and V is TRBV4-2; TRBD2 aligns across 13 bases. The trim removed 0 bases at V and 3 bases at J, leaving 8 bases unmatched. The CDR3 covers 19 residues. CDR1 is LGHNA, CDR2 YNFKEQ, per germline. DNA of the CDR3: TGTGCCAGCAGCCAAGACGGACTAGCGGGAGTAGGGGGCTACAATGAGCAGTTCTTC. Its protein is CASSQDGLAGVGGYNEQFF.

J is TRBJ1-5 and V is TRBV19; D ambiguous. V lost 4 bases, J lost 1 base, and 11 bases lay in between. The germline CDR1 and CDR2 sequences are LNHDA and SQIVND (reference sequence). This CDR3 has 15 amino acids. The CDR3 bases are TGTGCCAGTAGTACGCACCCAGGAAGCAATCAGCCCCAGCATTTT. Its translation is CASSTHPGSNQPQHF.

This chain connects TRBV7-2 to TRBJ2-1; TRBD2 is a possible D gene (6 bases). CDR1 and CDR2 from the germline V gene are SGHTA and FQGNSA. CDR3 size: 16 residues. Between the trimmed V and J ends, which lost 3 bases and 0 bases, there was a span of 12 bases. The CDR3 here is CASSLGLANSYNEQFF. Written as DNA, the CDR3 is TGTGCCAGCAGCTTGGGGCTAGCGAACTCCTACAATGAGCAGTTCTTC.

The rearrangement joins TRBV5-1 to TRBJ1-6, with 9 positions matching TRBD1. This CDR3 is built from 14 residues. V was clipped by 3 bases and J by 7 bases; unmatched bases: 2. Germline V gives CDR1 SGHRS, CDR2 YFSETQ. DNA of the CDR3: TGCGCCAGCAGCTGGGGACAGGGAAATTCACCCCTCCACTTT. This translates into CASSWGQGNSPLHF.

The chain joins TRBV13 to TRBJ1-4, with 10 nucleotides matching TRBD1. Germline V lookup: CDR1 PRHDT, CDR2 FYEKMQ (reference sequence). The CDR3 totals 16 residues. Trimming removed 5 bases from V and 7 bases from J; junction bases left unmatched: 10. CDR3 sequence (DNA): TGTGCCAGCAGCCAAAAAGACAGGGGGCGACGTGAAAAACTGTTTTTT. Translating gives CASSQKDRGRREKLFF.

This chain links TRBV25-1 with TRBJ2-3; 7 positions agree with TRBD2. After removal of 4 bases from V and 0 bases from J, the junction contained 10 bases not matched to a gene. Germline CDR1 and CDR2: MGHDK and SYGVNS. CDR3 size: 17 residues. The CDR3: CASSGGSSGLSTDTQYF. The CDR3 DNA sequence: TGTGCCAGCAGTGGGGGGTCTAGCGGACTTAGCACAGATACGCAGTATTTT.

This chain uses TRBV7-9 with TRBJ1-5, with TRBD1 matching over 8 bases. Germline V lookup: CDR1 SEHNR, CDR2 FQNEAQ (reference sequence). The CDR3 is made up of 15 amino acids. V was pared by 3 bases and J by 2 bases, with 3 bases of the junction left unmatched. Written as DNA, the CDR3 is TGTGCCAGCAGCTTGTCACAGGGGGGCAATCAGCCCCAGCATTTT. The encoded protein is CASSLSQGGNQPQHF.

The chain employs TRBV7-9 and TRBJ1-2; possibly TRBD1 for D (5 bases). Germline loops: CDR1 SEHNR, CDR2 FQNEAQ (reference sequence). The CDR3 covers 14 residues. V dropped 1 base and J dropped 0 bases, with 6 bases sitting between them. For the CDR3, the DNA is TGTGCCAGCAGCTTAGGGGGGACTAACTATGGCTACACCTTC. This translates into CASSLGGTNYGYTF.

CDR3 nucleotides: TGTGCCATCAAGGAGAGGTTGAACACTGAAGCTTTCTTT. Residues: CAIKERLNTEAFF. This rearrangement joins TRBV10-3 to TRBJ1-1; D is undetermined. The CDR3 spans 13 residues. Trimming took off 7 bases at V and 0 bases at J, with 9 bases between the two ends. CDR1 is ENHRY and CDR2 is SYGVKD in the germline V gene.

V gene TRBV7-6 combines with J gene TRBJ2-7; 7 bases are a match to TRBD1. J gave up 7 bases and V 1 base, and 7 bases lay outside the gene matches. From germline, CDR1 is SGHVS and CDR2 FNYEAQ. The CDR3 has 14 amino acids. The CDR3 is CASSLGIGGWEQYF. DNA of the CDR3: TGTGCCAGCAGCTTAGGGATAGGGGGCTGGGAGCAGTACTTC. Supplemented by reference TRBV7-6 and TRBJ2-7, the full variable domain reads GAGVSQSPRYKVTKRGQDVALRCDPISGHVSLYWYRQALGQGPEFLTYFNYEAQQDKSGLPNDRFSAERPEGSISTLTIQRTEQRDSAMYRCASSLGIGGWEQYFGPGTRLTVT.

The CDR3 DNA reads TGTGCCAGCAGCCCACAGGGTAGGTCCTACAATGAGCAGTTCTTC. Encoded protein: CASSPQGRSYNEQFF. The V and J genes are TRBV7-3 and TRBJ2-1; possible D gene TRBD1, 6 bases. The CDR3 totals 15 residues. Trimming removed 5 bases from V and 1 base from J, with 12 bases in between. The germline gives CDR1 SGHTA, CDR2 FQGTGA.

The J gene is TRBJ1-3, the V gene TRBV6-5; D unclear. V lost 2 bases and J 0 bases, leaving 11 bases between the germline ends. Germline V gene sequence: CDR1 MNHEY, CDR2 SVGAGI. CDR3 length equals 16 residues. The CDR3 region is CASSYGPIYSGNTIYF. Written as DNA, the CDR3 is TGTGCCAGCAGTTACGGGCCTATTTACTCTGGAAACACCATATATTTT.

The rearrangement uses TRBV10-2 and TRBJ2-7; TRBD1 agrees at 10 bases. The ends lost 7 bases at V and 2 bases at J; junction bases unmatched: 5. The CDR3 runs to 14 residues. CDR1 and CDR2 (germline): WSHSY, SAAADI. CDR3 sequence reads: CASTWTGGTYEQYF. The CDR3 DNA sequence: TGCGCCAGCACCTGGACAGGGGGAACCTACGAGCAGTACTTC.

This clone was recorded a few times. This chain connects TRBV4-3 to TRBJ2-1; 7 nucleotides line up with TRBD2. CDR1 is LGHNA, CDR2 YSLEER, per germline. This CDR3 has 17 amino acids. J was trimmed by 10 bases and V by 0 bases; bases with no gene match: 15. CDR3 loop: CASSQEITGGSYREQFF. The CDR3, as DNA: TGCGCCAGCAGCCAAGAAATAACGGGAGGCTCTTACAGGGAGCAGTTCTTC.

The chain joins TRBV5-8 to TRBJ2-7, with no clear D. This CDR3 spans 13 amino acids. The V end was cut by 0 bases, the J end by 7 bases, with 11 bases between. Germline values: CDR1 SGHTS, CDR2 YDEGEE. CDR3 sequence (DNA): TGTGCCAGCAGCTTGGGGCCGCCGCGGGAGCAGTACTTC. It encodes CASSLGPPREQYF. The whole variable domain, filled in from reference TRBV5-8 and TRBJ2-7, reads EAGVTQSPTHLIKTRGQQATLRCSPISGHTSVYWYQQALGLGLQFLLWYDEGEERNRGNFPPRFSGRQFPNYSSELNVNALELEDSALYLCASSLGPPREQYFGPGTRLTVT.